This passage covers 27 T cell receptor beta chains from one sample sequenced in a study of T cell responses to AZD1222 COVID-19 vaccine. The protocol was immunoSEQ multiplex PCR, while the TCRdb copy is restricted to in-frame clones and leaves out a portion. This table holds 140,000 to 150,000 clones, approximately 83% found once. The sample consisted of peripheral blood, taken on day 0 of AZD1222 vaccination. The receptors here all came from an adult in good health.

The DNA for the CDR3 is TGTGCCAGCAGCTCGGCGGGGGGGGCAACTAATGAAAAACTGTTTTTT. Translating gives CASSSAGGATNEKLFF. The rearrangement links TRBV5-4 to TRBJ1-4; possibly TRBD1 for D (5 bases). Germline CDR1 and CDR2: SGHNT and YYREEE (reference sequence). The CDR3 loop spans 16 amino acids. Trimming took off 3 bases at V and 0 bases at J, with 12 bases between the two ends.

The CDR3 bases are TGTGCCAGCAGCCCCAGCGGAAGTCTGCACACAGATACGCAGTATTTT. It specifies CASSPSGSLHTDTQYF. The V and J genes are TRBV9 and TRBJ2-3; the D gene is possibly TRBD2 (5 bases). This CDR3 spans 16 amino acids. V was clipped by 4 bases and J by 2 bases, with 17 bases between them. CDR1 and CDR2 from the germline V gene are SGDLS and YYNGEE.

The chain uses TRBV6-1 and TRBJ2-1; 8 positions match TRBD2. J gave up 3 bases and V 1 base, and 8 bases lay outside the gene matches. The germline V gene has CDR1 MNHNS and CDR2 SASEGT. The CDR3 spans 17 residues. The CDR3, as DNA: TGTGCCAGCAGTGAAGGTGGGCCGGGAGGGCTCTACAATGAGCAGTTCTTC. It codes for CASSEGGPGGLYNEQFF.

The chain joins TRBV30 to TRBJ2-2; TRBD1 aligns across 11 bases. The CDR3 contains 18 residues. Germline CDR1 and CDR2: GTSNPN and SVGIG (reference sequence). Losses at the gene ends were 5 bases for V and 4 bases for J; bases not matched to a gene: 15. The CDR3 spells CAWEGFVPGQGGTGELFF. Here the CDR3 DNA reads TGTGCCTGGGAGGGATTTGTACCGGGACAGGGGGGCACCGGGGAGCTGTTTTTT.

The CDR3 reads CASRRTGEAYEQYF. Here the CDR3 DNA reads TGTGCCAGCAGAAGGACAGGGGAGGCGTACGAGCAGTACTTC. V usage is TRBV6-6 and J usage is TRBJ2-7; 9 bases match TRBD1. The CDR3 runs to 14 residues. The V segment lost 6 bases and the J segment 4 bases; nucleotides outside the gene matches: 7. Per the germline V gene, CDR1 is MNHNY and CDR2 is SVGAGI (reference sequence).

The rearrangement uses TRBV9 and TRBJ2-1; TRBD2 agrees at 7 bases. In germline, CDR1 is SGDLS, CDR2 YYNGEE. The V and J ends lost 2 bases and 6 bases, in that order; junction bases with no gene match: 11. This CDR3 is built from 16 residues. The CDR3 spells CASSVGSGGPFNEQFF. CDR3 nucleotide sequence: TGTGCCAGCAGCGTCGGGTCGGGGGGTCCTTTCAATGAGCAGTTCTTC.

V is TRBV28 and J is TRBJ2-2; D ambiguous. Germline V gene lookup returns CDR1 MDHEN and CDR2 SYDVKM. The CDR3 extends over 12 amino acids. Trimming removed 7 bases from V and 7 bases from J, with 10 bases in between. The CDR3 nucleotides are TGTGCCAGCACTATTAAGGGCGGGGAGCTGTTTTTT. Translated: CASTIKGGELFF.

This clone was recorded only once. The chain has TRBV6-6 and TRBJ1-2; 10 bases map to TRBD1. CDR3 size: 14 residues. The ends lost 6 bases at V and 7 bases at J; junction bases unmatched: 8. CDR1 is MNHNY and CDR2 is SVGAGI in the germline V gene (reference sequence). This CDR3 is CASRKDRGLSGYTF. CDR3 nucleotide sequence: TGTGCCAGCAGGAAAGACAGGGGGCTGAGTGGCTACACCTTC.

This chain connects TRBV12-3 or TRBV12-4 to TRBJ2-1; D is unresolved. V was shortened by 7 bases and J by 4 bases, with 8 bases between the two germline ends. The CDR3 is 12 residues long. The CDR3 loop is CASTLGYNEQFF. The CDR3 region has the DNA TGTGCCAGCACCCTAGGATACAATGAGCAGTTCTTC.

V usage is TRBV19 and J usage is TRBJ2-3; 9 bases fit TRBD1. This CDR3 spans 15 amino acids. The germline CDR1 and CDR2 sequences are LNHDA and SQIVND (reference sequence). With 3 bases clipped from V and 3 bases from J, the junction kept 4 bases outside the gene matches. CDR3 in amino acids: CASSMGQGRTDTQYF. The CDR3 nucleotides read TGTGCCAGTAGTATGGGACAGGGAAGAACAGATACGCAGTATTTT.

The chain uses TRBV18 and TRBJ1-6; 8 bases fit TRBD1. The CDR3 is made up of 15 amino acids. In germline, CDR1 is KGHSH, CDR2 LQKENI. The V segment lost 5 bases and the J segment 10 bases; nucleotides outside the gene matches: 10. The CDR3 nucleotides read TGTGCCAGCTCAGGCCAGGGGGCTATAAACTCACCCCTCCACTTT. Translation gives CASSGQGAINSPLHF. Full variable domain (rest looked up from reference TRBV18 and TRBJ1-6): NAGVMQNPRHLVRRRGQEARLRCSPMKGHSHVYWYRQLPEEGLKFMVYLQKENIIDESGMPKERFSAEFPKEGPSILRIQQVVRGDSAAYFCASSGQGAINSPLHFGNGTRLTVT.

This clone was detected only a few times. The rearrangement uses TRBV2 and TRBJ2-2; D is possibly TRBD1 (8 bases). CDR3 length: 15 residues. Germline V gene lookup returns CDR1 SNHLY and CDR2 FYNNEI. V lost 8 bases and J lost 5, with 18 bases in between. The CDR3 coding sequence is TGTGCCAGCGACCTGGACAGGGAGGGAACCGGGGAGCTGTTTTTT. This sequence encodes CASDLDREGTGELFF.

The chain carries TRBV6-5 and TRBJ1-1; unclear D gene. Trimming removed 9 bases at V and 2 bases at J, with 10 bases between. The CDR3 runs 12 residues. Germline CDR1 reads MNHEY; CDR2 reads SVGAGI. The CDR3 bases are TGTGCCAGGGGATTAGTTAACACTGAAGCTTTCTTT. Amino acids: CARGLVNTEAFF.

The chain links TRBV7-6 to TRBJ2-5; no definite D call. The CDR3 extends over 13 amino acids. Germline V gene lookup returns CDR1 SGHVS and CDR2 FNYEAQ. Trimming took off 4 bases at V and 2 bases at J, with 8 bases between the two ends. CDR3 protein: CASSSTRQETQYF. The CDR3 DNA sequence: TGTGCCAGCAGCTCGACCCGACAAGAGACCCAGTACTTC. Full variable domain (outside the CDR3, taken from reference TRBV7-6 and TRBJ2-5): GAGVSQSPRYKVTKRGQDVALRCDPISGHVSLYWYRQALGQGPEFLTYFNYEAQQDKSGLPNDRFSAERPEGSISTLTIQRTEQRDSAMYRCASSSTRQETQYFGPGTRLLVL.

The rearrangement links TRBV5-1 to TRBJ2-2; TRBD2 matches at 12 bases. This CDR3 has 15 residues. The J segment lost 5 bases and the V segment lost 6 bases, leaving 5 bases of the junction unmatched. The germline V gene has CDR1 SGHRS and CDR2 YFSETQ. In DNA form, the CDR3 reads TGCGCCAGCACGACTAGCGGGGGTATGACCGGGGAGCTGTTTTTT. Encoded protein: CASTTSGGMTGELFF.

The chain uses TRBV2 and TRBJ2-1; D possibly corresponds to TRBD2 (5 bases). The V end lost 8 bases, the J end lost 0 bases, and 8 bases lay between the germline ends. The CDR3 consists of 13 residues. CDR1 is SNHLY, CDR2 FYNNEI, per germline. The CDR3, as DNA: TGTGCCAGCGCTACTAGCTCCTACAATGAGCAGTTCTTC. Its protein product is CASATSSYNEQFF.

This chain connects TRBV5-6 to TRBJ1-2, with D tentatively TRBD1 (5 bases). Trimming took 2 bases from V and 2 from J, leaving 10 bases between them. Germline-derived CDR1 and CDR2 are SGHDT and YYEEEE. This CDR3 contains 14 residues. The CDR3 nucleotides read TGTGCCAGCAGCTTTAGGGGCCCGAACTATGGCTACACCTTC. Translation: CASSFRGPNYGYTF.

V usage is TRBV5-6 and J usage is TRBJ2-3; D gene uncertain. V was shortened by 4 bases and J by 0 bases, with 6 bases between the two germline ends. The CDR3 runs to 13 residues. Germline CDR1 reads SGHDT; CDR2 reads YYEEEE. Here the CDR3 reads CASSATSTDTQYF. DNA for the CDR3: TGTGCCAGCAGCGCTACTAGCACAGATACGCAGTATTTT.

This chain uses TRBV7-2 with TRBJ2-2; the D is unclear. From germline, CDR1 is SGHTA and CDR2 FQGNSA. The germline V and J ends were trimmed by 4 bases and 3 bases, with 9 bases remaining between them. The length of the CDR3 is 14 residues. CDR3 sequence: CASSWTADTGELFF. The CDR3, as DNA: TGTGCCAGCAGCTGGACGGCGGACACCGGGGAGCTGTTTTTT.

This chain uses TRBV2 with TRBJ2-3; D is unresolved. Germline CDR1 and CDR2: SNHLY and FYNNEI. The germline V and J ends were trimmed by 4 bases and 0 bases, with 8 bases remaining between them. This CDR3 spans 14 amino acids. The CDR3 here is CASSVDFSTDTQYF. CDR3 DNA: TGTGCCAGCAGTGTAGACTTTAGCACAGATACGCAGTATTTT.

This rearrangement joins TRBV27 to TRBJ1-4, with TRBD1 as a possible D gene (5 bases). Germline CDR1 and CDR2: MNHEY and SMNVEV (reference sequence). V was pared by 6 bases and J by 4 bases, with 9 bases between. The CDR3 loop spans 13 amino acids. CDR3 residues: CASRGQGNEKLFF. DNA for the CDR3: TGTGCCAGCAGGGGGCAAGGTAATGAAAAACTGTTTTTT. Full variable domain (missing parts from reference TRBV27 and TRBJ1-4): EAQVTQNPRYLITVTGKKLTVTCSQNMNHEYMSWYRQDPGLGLRQIYYSMNVEVTDKGDVPEGYKVSRKEKRNFPLILESPSPNQTSLYFCASRGQGNEKLFFGSGTQLSVL.

The J gene is TRBJ2-3, the V gene TRBV5-4; D perhaps matches TRBD1 (5 bases). This CDR3 has 16 amino acids. Trimming pared 4 bases from V and 0 bases from J, leaving 15 bases between. Germline V gene lookup returns CDR1 SGHNT and CDR2 YYREEE (reference sequence). The CDR3 here is CASSREQTASTDTQYF. The CDR3 DNA reads as TGTGCCAGCAGCCGCGAGCAGACAGCTAGCACAGATACGCAGTATTTT.

This chain links TRBV19 with TRBJ1-1, with TRBD1 matching over 7 bases. J lost 3 bases, V lost 6 bases, and 7 bases had no gene match. The germline V gene encodes CDR1 LNHDA and CDR2 SQIVND (reference sequence). The CDR3 is 14 amino acids. The CDR3 bases are TGTGCCAGTAGATGGGACCAGGGGGACACTGAAGCTTTCTTT. Residues: CASRWDQGDTEAFF. Full variable domain (rest looked up from reference TRBV19 and TRBJ1-1): DGGITQSPKYLFRKEGQNVTLSCEQNLNHDAMYWYRQDPGQGLRLIYYSQIVNDFQKGDIAEGYSVSREKKESFPLTVTSAQKNPTAFYLCASRWDQGDTEAFFGQGTRLTVV.

The chain joins TRBV12-5 to TRBJ2-7; D is unresolved. V gave up 3 bases and J gave up 6 bases, with 12 bases separating them. CDR1 and CDR2 from the germline V gene are LGHNT and FRNRAP. The length of the CDR3 is 13 residues. In DNA, the CDR3 is TGTGCTAGTGGTTTCATGGGTTCCAGCGAGCAGTACTTC. This encodes CASGFMGSSEQYF. Using reference TRBV12-5 and TRBJ2-7 for the parts outside the CDR3, the full variable domain is DARVTQTPRHKVTEMGQEVTMRCQPILGHNTVFWYRQTMMQGLELLAYFRNRAPLDDSGMPKDRFSAEMPDATLATLKIQPSEPRDSAVYFCASGFMGSSEQYFGPGTRLTVT.

The rearrangement joins TRBV9 to TRBJ1-4, with D perhaps matching TRBD1 (6 bases). Per the germline V gene, CDR1 is SGDLS and CDR2 is YYNGEE. Trimming pared 3 bases from V and 7 bases from J, leaving 13 bases between. This CDR3 spans 14 amino acids. The CDR3 DNA sequence: TGTGCCAGCAGCGCCGGGACAAGGGGTGAAAAACTGTTTTTT. Translation: CASSAGTRGEKLFF.

The chain uses TRBV19 and TRBJ1-5; no clear D gene. Germline V gene sequence: CDR1 LNHDA, CDR2 SQIVND (reference sequence). CDR3 length equals 16 residues. Trimming removed 6 bases from V and 3 bases from J, with 18 bases in between. CDR3 nucleotides: TGTGCCAGTAGGCCCCGGGTGCTAGGGATCAATCAGCCCCAGCATTTT. Amino acids: CASRPRVLGINQPQHF. The variable domain in full, completed from reference TRBV19 and TRBJ1-5, reads DGGITQSPKYLFRKEGQNVTLSCEQNLNHDAMYWYRQDPGQGLRLIYYSQIVNDFQKGDIAEGYSVSREKKESFPLTVTSAQKNPTAFYLCASRPRVLGINQPQHFGDGTRLSIL.

This rearrangement joins TRBV6-6 to TRBJ1-1, with 8 bases identical to TRBD1. CDR1 is MNHNY and CDR2 is SVGAGI in the germline V gene (reference sequence). Losses at the gene ends were 5 bases for V and 2 bases for J; bases not matched to a gene: 4. This CDR3 is 14 amino acids long. The CDR3 loop reads CASSRRGLNTEAFF. The DNA of the CDR3 is TGTGCCAGCAGTCGCAGGGGGCTCAACACTGAAGCTTTCTTT.